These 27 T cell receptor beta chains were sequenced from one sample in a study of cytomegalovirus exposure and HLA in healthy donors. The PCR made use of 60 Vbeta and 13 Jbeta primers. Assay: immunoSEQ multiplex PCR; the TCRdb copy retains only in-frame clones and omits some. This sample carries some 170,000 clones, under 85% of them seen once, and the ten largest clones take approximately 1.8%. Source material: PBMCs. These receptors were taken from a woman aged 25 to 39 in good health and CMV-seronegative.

This CDR3 reads CASRREEAYNSPLHF. CDR3 coding DNA: TGCGCCAGCAGACGAGAGGAGGCCTATAATTCACCCCTCCACTTT. J is TRBJ1-6 and V is TRBV10-2, with D unclear. The CDR3 length is 15 residues. The germline V and J ends were trimmed by 6 bases and 2 bases, with 11 bases remaining between them. In germline, CDR1 is WSHSY, CDR2 SAAADI.

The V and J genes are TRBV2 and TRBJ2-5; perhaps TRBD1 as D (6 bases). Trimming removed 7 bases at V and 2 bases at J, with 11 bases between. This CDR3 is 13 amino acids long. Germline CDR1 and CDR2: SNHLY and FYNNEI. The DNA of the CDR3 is TGTGCCAGCACCCGACAGGTTCAAGAGACCCAGTACTTC. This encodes CASTRQVQETQYF.

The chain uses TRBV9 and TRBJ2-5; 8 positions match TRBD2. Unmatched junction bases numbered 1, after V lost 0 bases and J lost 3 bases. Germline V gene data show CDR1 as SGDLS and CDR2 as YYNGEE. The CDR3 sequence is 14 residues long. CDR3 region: CASSVGGLEETQYF. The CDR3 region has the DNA TGTGCCAGCAGCGTAGGGGGACTAGAAGAGACCCAGTACTTC.

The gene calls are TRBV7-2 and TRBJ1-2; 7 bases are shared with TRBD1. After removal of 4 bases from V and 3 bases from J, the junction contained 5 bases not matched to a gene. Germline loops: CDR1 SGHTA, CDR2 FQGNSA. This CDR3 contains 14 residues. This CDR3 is CASSSYRGHYGYTF. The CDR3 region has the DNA TGTGCCAGCAGCTCGTACAGGGGACACTATGGCTACACCTTC.

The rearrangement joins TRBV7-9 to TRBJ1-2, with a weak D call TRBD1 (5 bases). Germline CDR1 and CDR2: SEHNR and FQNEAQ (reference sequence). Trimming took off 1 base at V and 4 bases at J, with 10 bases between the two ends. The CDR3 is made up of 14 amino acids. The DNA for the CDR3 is TGTGCCAGCAGCTTAGGGGACGGGAGCTATGGCTACACCTTC. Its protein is CASSLGDGSYGYTF.

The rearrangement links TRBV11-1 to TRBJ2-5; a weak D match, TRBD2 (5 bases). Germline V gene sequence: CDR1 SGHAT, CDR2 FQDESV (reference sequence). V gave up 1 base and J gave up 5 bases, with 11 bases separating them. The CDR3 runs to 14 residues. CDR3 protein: CASSLVRGSETQYF. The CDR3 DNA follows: TGTGCCAGCAGCTTAGTACGGGGTTCGGAGACCCAGTACTTC.

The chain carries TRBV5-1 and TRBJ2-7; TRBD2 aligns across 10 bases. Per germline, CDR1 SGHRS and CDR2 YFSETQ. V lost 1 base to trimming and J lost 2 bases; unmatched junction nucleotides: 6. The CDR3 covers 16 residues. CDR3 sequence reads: CASSLSSGSPPYEQYF. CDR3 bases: TGCGCCAGCAGCTTGTCTAGCGGGAGTCCTCCCTACGAGCAGTACTTC.

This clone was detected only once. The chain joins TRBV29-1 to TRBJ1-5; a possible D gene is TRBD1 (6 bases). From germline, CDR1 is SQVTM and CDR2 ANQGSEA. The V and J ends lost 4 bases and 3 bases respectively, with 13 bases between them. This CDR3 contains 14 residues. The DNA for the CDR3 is TGCAGCGTTGGTACAGGGAATAACAATCAGCCCCAGCATTTT. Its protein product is CSVGTGNNNQPQHF.

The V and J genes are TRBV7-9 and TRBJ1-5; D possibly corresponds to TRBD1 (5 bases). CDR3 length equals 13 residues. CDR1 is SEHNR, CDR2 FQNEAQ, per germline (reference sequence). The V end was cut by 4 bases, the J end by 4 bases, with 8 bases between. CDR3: CASSSTGNQPQHF. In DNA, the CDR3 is TGTGCCAGCAGCTCAACAGGAAATCAGCCCCAGCATTTT.

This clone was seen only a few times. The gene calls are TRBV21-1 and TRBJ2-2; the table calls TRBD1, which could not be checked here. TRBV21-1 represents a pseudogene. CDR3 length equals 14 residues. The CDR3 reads CASSLGLGTGELFF. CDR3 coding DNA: TGTGCCAGCAGTTTGGGGCTCGGCACCGGGGAGCTGTTTTTT.

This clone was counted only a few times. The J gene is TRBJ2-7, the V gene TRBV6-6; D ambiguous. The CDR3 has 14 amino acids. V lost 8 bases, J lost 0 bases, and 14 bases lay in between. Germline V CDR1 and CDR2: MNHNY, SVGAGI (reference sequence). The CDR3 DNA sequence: TGTGCCAGCGTCTCCCTGTGGAGCTCCTACGAGCAGTACTTC. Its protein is CASVSLWSSYEQYF.

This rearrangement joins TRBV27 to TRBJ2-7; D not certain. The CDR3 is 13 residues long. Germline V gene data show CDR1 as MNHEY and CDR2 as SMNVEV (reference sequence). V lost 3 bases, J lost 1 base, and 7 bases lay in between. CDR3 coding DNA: TGTGCCAGCAGTTTCCAGTCTTCCTACGAGCAGTACTTC. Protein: CASSFQSSYEQYF.

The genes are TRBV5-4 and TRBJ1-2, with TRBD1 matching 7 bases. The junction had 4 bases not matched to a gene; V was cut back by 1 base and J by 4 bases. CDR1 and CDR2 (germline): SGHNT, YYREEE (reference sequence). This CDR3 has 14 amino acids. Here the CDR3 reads CASSLYRTGYGYTF. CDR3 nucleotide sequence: TGTGCCAGCAGCTTGTATAGGACAGGCTATGGCTACACCTTC.

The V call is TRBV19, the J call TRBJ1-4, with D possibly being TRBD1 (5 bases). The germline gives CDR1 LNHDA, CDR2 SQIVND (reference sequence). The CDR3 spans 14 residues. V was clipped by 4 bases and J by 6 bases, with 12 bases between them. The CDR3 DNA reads TGTGCCAGTAGTAGGCAGGGCGGGGATGAAAAACTGTTTTTT. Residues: CASSRQGGDEKLFF. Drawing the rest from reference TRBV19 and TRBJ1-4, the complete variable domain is DGGITQSPKYLFRKEGQNVTLSCEQNLNHDAMYWYRQDPGQGLRLIYYSQIVNDFQKGDIAEGYSVSREKKESFPLTVTSAQKNPTAFYLCASSRQGGDEKLFFGSGTQLSVL.

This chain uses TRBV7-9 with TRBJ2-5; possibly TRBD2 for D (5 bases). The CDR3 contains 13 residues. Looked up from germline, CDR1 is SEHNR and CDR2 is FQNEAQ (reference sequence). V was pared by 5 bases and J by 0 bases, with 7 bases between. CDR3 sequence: CASSTGNQETQYF. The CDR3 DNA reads TGTGCCAGCAGCACCGGGAACCAAGAGACCCAGTACTTC. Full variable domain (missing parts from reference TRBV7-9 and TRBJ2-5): DTGVSQNPRHKITKRGQNVTFRCDPISEHNRLYWYRQTLGQGPEFLTYFQNEAQLEKSRLLSDRFSAERPKGSFSTLEIQRTEQGDSAMYLCASSTGNQETQYFGPGTRLLVL.

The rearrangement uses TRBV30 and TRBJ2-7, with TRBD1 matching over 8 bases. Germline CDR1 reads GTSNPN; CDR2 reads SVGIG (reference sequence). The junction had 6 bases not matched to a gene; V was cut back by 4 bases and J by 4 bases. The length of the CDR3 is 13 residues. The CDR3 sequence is CAWTPRGRYEQYF. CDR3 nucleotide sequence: TGTGCCTGGACCCCCAGGGGGCGGTACGAGCAGTACTTC.

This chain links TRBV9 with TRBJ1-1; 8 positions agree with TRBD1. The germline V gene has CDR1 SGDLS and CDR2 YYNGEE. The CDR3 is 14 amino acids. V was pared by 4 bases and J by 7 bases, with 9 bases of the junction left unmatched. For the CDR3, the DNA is TGTGCCAGCAGCCCAGGACAGGGAAAGGTTGAAGCTTTCTTT. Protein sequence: CASSPGQGKVEAFF. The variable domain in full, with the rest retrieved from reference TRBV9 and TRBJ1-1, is DSGVTQTPKHLITATGQRVTLRCSPRSGDLSVYWYQQSLDQGLQFLIQYYNGEERAKGNILERFSAQQFPDLHSELNLSSLELGDSALYFCASSPGQGKVEAFFGQGTRLTVV.

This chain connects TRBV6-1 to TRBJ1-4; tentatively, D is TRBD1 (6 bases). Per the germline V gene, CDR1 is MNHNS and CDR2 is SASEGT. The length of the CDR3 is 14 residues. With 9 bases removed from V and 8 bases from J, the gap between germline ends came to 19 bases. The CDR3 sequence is CASERDKADEKLFF. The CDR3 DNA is TGTGCCAGTGAACGGGACAAAGCGGACGAAAAACTGTTTTTT.

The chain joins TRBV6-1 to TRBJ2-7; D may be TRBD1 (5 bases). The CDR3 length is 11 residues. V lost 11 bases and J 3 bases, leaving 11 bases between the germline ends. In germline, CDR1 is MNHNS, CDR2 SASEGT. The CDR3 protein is CAGQGLYEQYF. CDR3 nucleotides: TGTGCCGGCCAGGGCCTCTACGAGCAGTACTTC.

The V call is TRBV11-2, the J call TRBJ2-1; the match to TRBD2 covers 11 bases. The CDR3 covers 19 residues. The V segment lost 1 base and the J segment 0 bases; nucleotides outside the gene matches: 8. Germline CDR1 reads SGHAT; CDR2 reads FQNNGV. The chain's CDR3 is CASSLVTSGSLGSYNEQFF. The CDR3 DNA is TGTGCCAGCAGCTTAGTCACTAGCGGGAGCCTTGGCTCCTACAATGAGCAGTTCTTC.

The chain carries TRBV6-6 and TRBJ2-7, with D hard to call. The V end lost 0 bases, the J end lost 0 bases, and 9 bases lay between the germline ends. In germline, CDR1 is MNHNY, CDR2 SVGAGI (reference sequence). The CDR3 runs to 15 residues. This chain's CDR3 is CASSYSKRSSYEQYF. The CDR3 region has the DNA TGTGCCAGCAGTTACTCGAAGAGGTCCTCCTACGAGCAGTACTTC.

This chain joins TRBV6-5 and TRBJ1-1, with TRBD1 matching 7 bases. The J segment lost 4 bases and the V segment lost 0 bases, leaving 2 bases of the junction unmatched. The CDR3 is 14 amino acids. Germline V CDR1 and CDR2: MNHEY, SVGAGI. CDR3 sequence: CASSYSAGGTEAFF. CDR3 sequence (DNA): TGTGCCAGCAGTTACTCGGCAGGGGGCACTGAAGCTTTCTTT.

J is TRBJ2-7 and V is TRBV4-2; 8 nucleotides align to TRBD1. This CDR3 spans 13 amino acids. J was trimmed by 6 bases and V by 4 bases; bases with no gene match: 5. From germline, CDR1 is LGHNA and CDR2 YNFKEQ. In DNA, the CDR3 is TGTGCCAGCAGCCGGGAAACAGGGGGCGAGCAGTACTTC. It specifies CASSRETGGEQYF.

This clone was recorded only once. DNA of the CDR3: TGCGCCAGCAGCCAAGACCAAGGGGGAGAGACCCAGTACTTC. Translating gives CASSQDQGGETQYF. This rearrangement joins TRBV4-1 to TRBJ2-5; a weak D match, TRBD1 (6 bases). Per the germline V gene, CDR1 is MGHRA and CDR2 is YSYEKL. The V end was cut by 0 bases, the J end by 4 bases, with 9 bases between. The CDR3 is made up of 14 amino acids.

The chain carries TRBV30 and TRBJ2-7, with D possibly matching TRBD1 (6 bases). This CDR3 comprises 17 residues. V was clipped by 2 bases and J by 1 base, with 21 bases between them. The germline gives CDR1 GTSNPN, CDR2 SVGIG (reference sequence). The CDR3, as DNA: TGTGCCTGGAGTCGCACAACCCCGTCAGGGGTGTCCTACGAGCAGTACTTC. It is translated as CAWSRTTPSGVSYEQYF.

The CDR3 here is CASGQVRGEQFF. CDR3 DNA sequence: TGTGCCAGCGGACAGGTGCGGGGTGAGCAGTTCTTC. This chain uses TRBV2 with TRBJ2-1; tentative D call: TRBD1 (7 bases). With 8 bases removed from V and 9 bases from J, the gap between germline ends came to 14 bases. CDR1 is SNHLY, CDR2 FYNNEI, per germline. The CDR3 consists of 12 residues.

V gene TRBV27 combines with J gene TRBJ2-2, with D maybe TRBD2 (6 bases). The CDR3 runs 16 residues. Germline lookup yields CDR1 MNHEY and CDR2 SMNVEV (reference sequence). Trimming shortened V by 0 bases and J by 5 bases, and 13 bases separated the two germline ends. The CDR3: CASSLSESGGTGELFF. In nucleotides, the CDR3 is TGTGCCAGCAGTTTATCGGAGAGCGGAGGGACCGGGGAGCTGTTTTTT.